Each of the 21 T cell receptor beta chains below was sequenced from the same sample in a study of CXCR3-negative and CXCR3-positive naive CD8 T cells. Findings of the study overall: The study found more hydrophobic TRB CDR3s in CXCR3-positive naive cells than in CXCR3-negative naive cells.

The method, 5' RACE with UMI labels, was used to prepare the TRB cDNA libraries. From its re-call of the 5' RACE reads, TCRdb lists each CDR3 protein once, without DNA. In all, the sample yields over 100,000 distinct CDR3 sequences. No antigen has been assigned to these receptors. Sequenced: naive CXCR3+ CD8+ T cells from blood. Subset specified: CD45RO-CCR7+CD27+CD95- naive CD8+ T cells expressing CXCR3 (TNR3+). The receptors originated from a human donor in good health. Some clones in this sample may be carry-over from other donors' samples.

The rearrangement joins TRBV7-8 to TRBJ2-5; TCRdb's assignment of TRBD2 cannot be checked, as there is no DNA. In germline, CDR1 is SGHVS, CDR2 FQNEAQ. This CDR3 region has 15 residues. The CDR3 here is CASSFSQKALETQYF.

V is TRBV28 and J is TRBJ2-7; without DNA, the TCRdb call of TRBD1 cannot be checked. The CDR3 runs to 15 residues. Germline V gene data show CDR1 as MDHEN and CDR2 as SYDVKM. CDR3: CASSAGQGVRYEQYF.

V gene TRBV7-8 combines with J gene TRBJ2-3; there is no DNA to check the TCRdb D call of TRBD1. There are 11 residues in the CDR3. Germline loops: CDR1 SGHVS, CDR2 FQNEAQ. The CDR3 loop reads CASRFGTFKYF. Combining the CDR3 with reference TRBV7-8 and TRBJ2-3 gives the whole variable domain GAGVSQSPRYKVAKRGQDVALRCDPISGHVSLFWYQQALGQGPEFLTYFQNEAQLDKSGLPSDRFFAERPEGSVSTLKIQRTQQEDSAVYLCASRFGTFKYFGPGTRLTVL.

This chain joins TRBV13 and TRBJ1-2; no DNA is available, so the TRBD1 call from TCRdb remains unchecked. The CDR3 is made up of 16 amino acids. Germline V gene lookup returns CDR1 PRHDT and CDR2 FYEKMQ (reference sequence). CDR3 in amino acids: CASSLFRQGAWDGYTF.

The V gene is TRBV10-2, the J gene TRBJ1-5; as DNA is missing, the TRBD1 call by TCRdb cannot be tested. The CDR3 length is 16 residues. The germline CDR1 and CDR2 sequences are WSHSY and SAAADI. This CDR3 reads CASSERGQGANQPQHF.

This rearrangement joins TRBV12-5 to TRBJ2-7; TCRdb's D call, TRBD2, is unchecked because there is no DNA. CDR3 length equals 15 residues. Germline V CDR1 and CDR2: LGHNT, FRNRAP. The CDR3 spells CASGLDERGTYEQYF. Looking up the rest from reference TRBV12-5 and TRBJ2-7 gives the full variable domain: DARVTQTPRHKVTEMGQEVTMRCQPILGHNTVFWYRQTMMQGLELLAYFRNRAPLDDSGMPKDRFSAEMPDATLATLKIQPSEPRDSAVYFCASGLDERGTYEQYFGPGTRLTVT.

The rearrangement joins TRBV7-8 to TRBJ2-7; TCRdb lists TRBD1, though no DNA is available to test this call. CDR3 length: 16 residues. From germline, CDR1 is SGHVS and CDR2 FQNEAQ. The CDR3 spells CASSLVTGGPTYEQYF.

The chain carries TRBV23-1 and TRBJ2-7; TCRdb's D gene call, TRBD1, goes unchecked for lack of DNA. TRBV23-1 is an ORF; its function is uncertain. This CDR3 has 16 residues. CDR3 region: CASSQLPPGSSYEQYF.

The chain carries TRBV3-1 and TRBJ2-1; the D gene TCRdb calls, TRBD1, cannot be checked with no DNA. The CDR3 has 20 residues. Germline V gives CDR1 LGHDT, CDR2 YNNKEL (reference sequence). The CDR3 here is CASSQVAPPTTASSYNEQFF.

The chain is built from TRBV7-9 and TRBJ2-2; TCRdb's D gene call, TRBD2, goes unchecked for lack of DNA. The CDR3 loop spans 18 amino acids. The germline V gene has CDR1 SEHNR and CDR2 FQNEAQ (reference sequence). This CDR3 reads CASSLVTSGFANTGELFF.

The chain carries TRBV27 and TRBJ2-1; the TCRdb D gene call, TRBD2, has no DNA to confirm it. Germline V gene sequence: CDR1 MNHEY, CDR2 SMNVEV (reference sequence). This CDR3 is 15 amino acids long. The CDR3 region is CASSTGLSSYNEQFF.

The rearrangement joins TRBV11-2 to TRBJ2-1; TCRdb reports TRBD2, a call that lacks DNA to check it against. Germline V gene data show CDR1 as SGHAT and CDR2 as FQNNGV. The CDR3 runs 16 residues. This chain's CDR3 is CASSSLESWTNNEQFF. Drawing the rest from reference TRBV11-2 and TRBJ2-1, the complete variable domain is EAGVAQSPRYKIIEKRQSVAFWCNPISGHATLYWYQQILGQGPKLLIQFQNNGVVDDSQLPKDRFSAERLKGVDSTLKIQPAKLEDSAVYLCASSSLESWTNNEQFFGPGTRLTVL.

The chain links TRBV9 to TRBJ1-1. This CDR3 comprises 13 residues. The germline V gene has CDR1 SGDLS and CDR2 YYNGEE. The chain's CDR3 is CASSVGGAGEAFF. Supplemented by reference TRBV9 and TRBJ1-1, the full variable domain reads DSGVTQTPKHLITATGQRVTLRCSPRSGDLSVYWYQQSLDQGLQFLIQYYNGEERAKGNILERFSAQQFPDLHSELNLSSLELGDSALYFCASSVGGAGEAFFGQGTRLTVV.

The CDR3 protein is CSVVAGSTGELFF. V and J are TRBV29-1 and TRBJ2-2; no DNA is available, so the TRBD1 call from TCRdb remains unchecked. This CDR3 spans 13 amino acids. Per germline, CDR1 SQVTM and CDR2 ANQGSEA.

The CDR3 reads CSASGEAYNSPLHF. J is TRBJ1-6 and V is TRBV20-1. CDR3 length: 14 amino acids. The germline gives CDR1 DFQATT, CDR2 SNEGSKA (reference sequence).

CDR3 loop: CASSQDLGTVEAFF. The V and J genes are TRBV14 and TRBJ1-1. Germline V gene lookup returns CDR1 SGHDN and CDR2 FVKESK. The CDR3 covers 14 residues.

The chain recombines TRBV7-9 with TRBJ2-7. The CDR3 runs 13 residues. Germline V gene lookup returns CDR1 SEHNR and CDR2 FQNEAQ (reference sequence). This chain's CDR3 is CASSLETQYEQYF.

This CDR3 reads CASSQVPNTEAFF. The genes are TRBV4-1 and TRBJ1-1. Germline assignment: CDR1 MGHRA and CDR2 YSYEKL. The CDR3 spans 13 residues.

V is TRBV12-3 or TRBV12-4 and J is TRBJ2-1; checking the TCRdb D call of TRBD2 is not possible without DNA. The CDR3 is 14 residues long. CDR3 in amino acids: CASSLSSGYNEQFF.

V usage is TRBV10-3 and J usage is TRBJ2-7; as DNA is missing, the TRBD1 call by TCRdb cannot be tested. CDR1 and CDR2 from the germline V gene are ENHRY and SYGVKD. The CDR3 runs to 13 residues. The CDR3 region is CAIKGPSSYEQYF.

The V call is TRBV18, the J call TRBJ1-5; TCRdb gives TRBD1 as the D gene, but with no DNA this cannot be confirmed. The germline gives CDR1 KGHSH, CDR2 LQKENI. The CDR3 covers 18 residues. CDR3 sequence reads: CASYLPGQGLTSDQPQHF.